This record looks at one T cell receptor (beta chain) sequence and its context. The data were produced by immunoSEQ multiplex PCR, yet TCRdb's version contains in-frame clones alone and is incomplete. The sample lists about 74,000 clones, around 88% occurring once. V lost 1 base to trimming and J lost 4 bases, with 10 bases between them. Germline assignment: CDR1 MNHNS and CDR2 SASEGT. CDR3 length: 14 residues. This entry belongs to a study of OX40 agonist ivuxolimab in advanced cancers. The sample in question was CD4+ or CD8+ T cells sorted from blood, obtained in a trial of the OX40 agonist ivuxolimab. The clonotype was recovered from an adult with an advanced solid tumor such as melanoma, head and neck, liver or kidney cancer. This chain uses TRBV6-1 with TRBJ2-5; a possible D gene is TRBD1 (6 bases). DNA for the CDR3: TGTGCCAGCAGTGAAGGCAGGGGCACAGAGACCCAGTACTTC. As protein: CASSEGRGTETQYF.